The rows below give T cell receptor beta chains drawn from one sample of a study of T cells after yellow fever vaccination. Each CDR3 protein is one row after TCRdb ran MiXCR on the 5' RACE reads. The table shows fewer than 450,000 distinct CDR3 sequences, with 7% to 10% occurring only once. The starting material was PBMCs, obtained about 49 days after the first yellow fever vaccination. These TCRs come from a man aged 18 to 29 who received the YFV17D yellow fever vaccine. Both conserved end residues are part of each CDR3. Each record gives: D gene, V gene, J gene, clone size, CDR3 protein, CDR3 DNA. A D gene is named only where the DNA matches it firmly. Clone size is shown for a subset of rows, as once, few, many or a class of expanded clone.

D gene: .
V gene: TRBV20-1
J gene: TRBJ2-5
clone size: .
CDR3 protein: CSAPIQGGETQYF
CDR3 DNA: TGCAGTGCTCCGATTCAGGGCGGAGAGACCCAGTACTTC

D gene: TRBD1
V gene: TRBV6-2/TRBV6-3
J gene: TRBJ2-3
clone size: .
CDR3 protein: CASSYSTRTGGTDTQYF
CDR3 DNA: TGTGCCAGCAGTTACTCGACGCGGACAGGGGGGACAGATACGCAGTATTTT

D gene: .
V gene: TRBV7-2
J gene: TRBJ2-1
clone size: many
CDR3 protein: CASTSHPNEQFF
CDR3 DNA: TGTGCCAGCACCTCCCACCCCAATGAGCAGTTCTTC

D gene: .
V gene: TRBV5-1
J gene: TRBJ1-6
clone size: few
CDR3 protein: CASIDQVYSPLHF
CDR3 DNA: TGCGCCAGCATCGACCAGGTTTATTCACCCCTCCACTTT

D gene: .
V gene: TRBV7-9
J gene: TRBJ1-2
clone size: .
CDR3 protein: CASTLTEVDCGYTF
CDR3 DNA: TGTGCCAGCACCCTCACGGAGGTCGACTGTGGCTACACCTTC

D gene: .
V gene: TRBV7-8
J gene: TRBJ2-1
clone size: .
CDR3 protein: CASSFGIYNEQFF
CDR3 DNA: TGTGCCAGCAGCTTTGGAATATACAATGAGCAGTTCTTC

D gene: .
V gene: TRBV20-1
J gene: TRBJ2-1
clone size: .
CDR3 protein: CSAGGTANRPSNEQFF
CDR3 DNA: TGCAGTGCTGGCGGGACTGCGAATCGGCCTAGCAATGAGCAGTTCTTC

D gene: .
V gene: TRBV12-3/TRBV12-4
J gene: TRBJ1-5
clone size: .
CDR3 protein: CASSLVGPSNQPQHF
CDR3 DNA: TGTGCCAGCAGTTTAGTGGGCCCTAGCAATCAGCCCCAGCATTTT

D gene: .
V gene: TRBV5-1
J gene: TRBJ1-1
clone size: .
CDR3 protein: CASSSGPDTYLAAEAFF
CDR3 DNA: TGCGCCAGCAGCAGTGGCCCCGACACGTATCTAGCCGCTGAAGCTTTCTTT

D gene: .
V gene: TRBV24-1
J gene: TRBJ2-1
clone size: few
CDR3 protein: CATTPGPYNEQFF
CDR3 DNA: TGTGCCACCACCCCGGGCCCCTACAATGAGCAGTTCTTC

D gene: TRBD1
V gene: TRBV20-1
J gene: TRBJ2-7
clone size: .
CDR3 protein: CSAVSPGQISYEQYF
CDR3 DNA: TGCAGTGCTGTAAGTCCGGGACAGATTTCCTACGAGCAGTACTTC

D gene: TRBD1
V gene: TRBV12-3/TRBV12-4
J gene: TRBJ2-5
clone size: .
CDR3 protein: CASSRSQGAWETQYF
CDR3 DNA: TGTGCCAGCAGCCGTTCGCAGGGGGCCTGGGAGACCCAGTACTTC

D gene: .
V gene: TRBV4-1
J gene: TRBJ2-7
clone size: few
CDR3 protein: CASSFQDSYEQYF
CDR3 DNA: TGCGCCAGCAGCTTCCAGGACTCCTACGAGCAGTACTTC

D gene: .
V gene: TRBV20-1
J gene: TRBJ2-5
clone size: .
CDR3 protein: CSARSGSLETQYF
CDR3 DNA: TGCAGTGCTAGGTCGGGATCCTTGGAGACCCAGTACTTC

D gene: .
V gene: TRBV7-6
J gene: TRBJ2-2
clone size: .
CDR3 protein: CASSRAWVQTGELFF
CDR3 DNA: TGTGCCAGCAGCCGTGCGTGGGTTCAGACCGGGGAGCTGTTTTTT

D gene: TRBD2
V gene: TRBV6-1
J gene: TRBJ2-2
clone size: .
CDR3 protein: CASRNPQRGNTGELFF
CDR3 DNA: TGTGCCAGCAGAAATCCCCAGCGGGGAAACACCGGGGAGCTGTTTTTT

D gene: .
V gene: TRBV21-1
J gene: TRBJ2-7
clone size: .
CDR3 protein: CASSKKGVPYEQYF
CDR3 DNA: TGTGCCAGCAGCAAAAAGGGGGTCCCCTACGAGCAGTACTTC

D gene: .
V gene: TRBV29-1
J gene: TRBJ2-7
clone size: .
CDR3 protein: CSVEFLYEQYF
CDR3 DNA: TGCAGCGTTGAATTCCTCTACGAGCAGTACTTC

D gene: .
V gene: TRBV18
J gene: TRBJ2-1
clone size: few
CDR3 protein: CASWLKYNEQFF
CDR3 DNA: TGTGCCAGCTGGCTCAAATACAATGAGCAGTTCTTC

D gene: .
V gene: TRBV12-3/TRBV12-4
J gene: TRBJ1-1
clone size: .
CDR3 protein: CASRNTPILKGSEAFF
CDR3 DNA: TGTGCCAGCAGAAACACCCCGATTCTAAAGGGCAGTGAAGCTTTCTTT

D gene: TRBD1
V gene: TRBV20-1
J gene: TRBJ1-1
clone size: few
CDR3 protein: CSAKLTGGGTEAFF
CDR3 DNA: TGCAGTGCTAAATTAACAGGGGGCGGAACTGAAGCTTTCTTT

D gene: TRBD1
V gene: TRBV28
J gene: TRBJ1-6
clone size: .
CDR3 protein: CASRTGMNSPLHF
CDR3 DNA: TGTGCCAGCAGGACAGGGATGAATTCACCCCTCCACTTT

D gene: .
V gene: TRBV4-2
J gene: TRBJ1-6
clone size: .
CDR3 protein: CASSQLSGRGPLHF
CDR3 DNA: TGTGCCAGCAGCCAGTTATCGGGTCGGGGACCCCTCCACTTT

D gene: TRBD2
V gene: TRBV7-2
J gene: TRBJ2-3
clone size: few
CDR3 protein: CAAPGGGGGTDTQYF
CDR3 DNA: TGTGCCGCGCCGGGGGGCGGGGGGGGCACAGATACGCAGTATTTT

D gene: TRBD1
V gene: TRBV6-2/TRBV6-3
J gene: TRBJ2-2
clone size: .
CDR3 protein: CASSEDRGKNTGELFF
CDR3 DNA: TGTGCCAGCAGTGAGGACAGGGGGAAGAACACCGGGGAGCTGTTTTTT

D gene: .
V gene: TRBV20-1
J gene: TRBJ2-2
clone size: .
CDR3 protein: CSGQGGTGELFF
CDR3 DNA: TGCAGTGGTCAGGGTGGGACCGGGGAGCTGTTTTTT

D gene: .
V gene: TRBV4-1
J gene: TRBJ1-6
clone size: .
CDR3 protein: CASSQAMTSANSPLHF
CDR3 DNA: TGCGCCAGCAGCCAAGCCATGACGTCAGCTAATTCACCCCTCCACTTT

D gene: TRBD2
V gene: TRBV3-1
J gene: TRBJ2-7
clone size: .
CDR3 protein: CASSYQVQRGTEQYF
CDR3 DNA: TGTGCCAGCAGCTACCAGGTCCAGCGGGGAACCGAGCAGTACTTC

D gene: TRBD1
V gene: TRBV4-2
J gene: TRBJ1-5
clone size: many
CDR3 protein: CASSQGAQGGNQPQHF
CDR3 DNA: TGTGCCAGCAGCCAAGGGGCACAGGGGGGCAATCAGCCCCAGCATTTT

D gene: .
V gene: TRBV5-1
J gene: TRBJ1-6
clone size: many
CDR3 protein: CASSLARDDYNSPLHF
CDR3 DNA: TGCGCCAGCAGCTTGGCCCGGGACGACTATAATTCACCCCTCCACTTT

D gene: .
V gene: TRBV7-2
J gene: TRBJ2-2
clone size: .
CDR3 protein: CASSPFPILQDPGELFF
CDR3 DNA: TGTGCCAGCAGCCCATTCCCAATTTTACAGGACCCCGGGGAGCTGTTTTTT

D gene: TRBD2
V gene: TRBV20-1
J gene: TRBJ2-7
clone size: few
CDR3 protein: CSARGTSGDRYEQYF
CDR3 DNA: TGCAGTGCTAGGGGGACTAGCGGGGATCGGTACGAGCAGTACTTC

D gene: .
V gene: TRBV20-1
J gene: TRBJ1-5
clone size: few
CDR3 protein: CSASGRVSNQPQHF
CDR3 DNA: TGCAGTGCTAGTGGGCGGGTTAGCAATCAGCCCCAGCATTTT

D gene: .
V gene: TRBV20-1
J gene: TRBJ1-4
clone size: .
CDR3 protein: CSAENTGTPGEKLFF
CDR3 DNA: TGCAGTGCTGAGAATACAGGGACCCCTGGTGAAAAACTGTTTTTT

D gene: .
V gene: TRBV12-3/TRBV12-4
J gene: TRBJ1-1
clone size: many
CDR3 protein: CASSLASGTNTEAFF
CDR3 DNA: TGTGCCAGCAGTTTGGCCTCCGGAACTAACACTGAAGCTTTCTTT

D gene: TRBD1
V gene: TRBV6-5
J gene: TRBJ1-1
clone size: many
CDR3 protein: CASSQGGSSQAFF
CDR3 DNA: TGTGCCAGCAGCCAAGGGGGCTCTTCGCAGGCTTTCTTT

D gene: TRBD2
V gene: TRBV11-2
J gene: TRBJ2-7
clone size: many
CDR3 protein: CASSSRGARMEQYF
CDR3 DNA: TGTGCCAGCAGCTCGCGGGGGGCGAGAATGGAGCAGTACTTC

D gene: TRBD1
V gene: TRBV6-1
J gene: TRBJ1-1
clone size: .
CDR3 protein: CASTETGRNTEAFF
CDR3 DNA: TGTGCCAGCACAGAGACAGGGAGGAACACTGAAGCTTTCTTT

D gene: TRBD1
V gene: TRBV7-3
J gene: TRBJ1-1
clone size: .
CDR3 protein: CASSLGTGVTEAFF
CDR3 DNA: TGTGCCAGCAGCTTAGGGACAGGGGTAACTGAAGCTTTCTTT

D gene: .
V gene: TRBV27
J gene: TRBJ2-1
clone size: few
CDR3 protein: CASSRLHRVGVSLFF
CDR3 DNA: TGTGCCAGCAGTAGGCTTCACAGGGTCGGGGTATCCCTGTTCTTC

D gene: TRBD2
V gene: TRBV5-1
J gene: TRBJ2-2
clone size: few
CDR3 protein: CASRSGVANTGELFF
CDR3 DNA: TGCGCCAGCAGAAGCGGGGTCGCGAACACCGGGGAGCTGTTTTTT

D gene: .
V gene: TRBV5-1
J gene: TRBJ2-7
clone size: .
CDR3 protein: CASSKGLGTYEQYF
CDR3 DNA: TGCGCCAGCAGCAAGGGTTTGGGGACCTACGAGCAGTACTTC

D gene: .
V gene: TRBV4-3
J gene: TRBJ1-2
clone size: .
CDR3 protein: CASSQVAGKNYGYTF
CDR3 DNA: TGCGCCAGCAGCCAAGTTGCAGGGAAGAACTATGGCTACACCTTC

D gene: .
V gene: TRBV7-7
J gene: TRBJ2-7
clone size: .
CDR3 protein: CASSLGEGAYEQYF
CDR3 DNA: TGTGCCAGCAGCTTAGGAGAGGGTGCCTACGAGCAGTACTTC

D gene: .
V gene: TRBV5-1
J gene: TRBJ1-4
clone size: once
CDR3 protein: CASSVGGADNEKLFF
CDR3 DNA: TGCGCCAGCAGCGTAGGAGGGGCGGATAATGAAAAACTGTTTTTT

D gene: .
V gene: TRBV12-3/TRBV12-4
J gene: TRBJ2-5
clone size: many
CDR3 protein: CASSLDETQYF
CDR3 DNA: TGTGCCAGCAGTTTAGATGAGACCCAGTACTTC

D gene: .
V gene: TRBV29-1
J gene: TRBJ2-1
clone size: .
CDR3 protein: CSVGRLLVNEQFF
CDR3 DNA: TGCAGCGTGGGAAGGCTTCTAGTCAATGAGCAGTTCTTC

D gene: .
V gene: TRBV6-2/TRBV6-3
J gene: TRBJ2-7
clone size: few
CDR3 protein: CASSYRPFVGGEQYF
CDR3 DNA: TGTGCCAGCAGTTACCGTCCGTTCGTGGGGGGCGAGCAGTACTTC

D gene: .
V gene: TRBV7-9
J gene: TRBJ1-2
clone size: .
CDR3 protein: CASSTTRTAVYFPGYTF
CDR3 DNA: TGTGCCAGCAGCACAACAAGGACCGCCGTGTACTTCCCCGGCTACACCTTC

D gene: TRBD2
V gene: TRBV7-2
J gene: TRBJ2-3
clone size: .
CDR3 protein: CASSQNLAGGTDTQYF
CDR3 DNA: TGTGCCAGCAGCCAAAATTTAGCGGGGGGAACAGATACGCAGTATTTT

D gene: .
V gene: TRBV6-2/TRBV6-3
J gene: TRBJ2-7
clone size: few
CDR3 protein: CASSYVRMREQYF
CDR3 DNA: TGTGCCAGCAGTTACGTCAGAATGCGGGAGCAGTACTTC

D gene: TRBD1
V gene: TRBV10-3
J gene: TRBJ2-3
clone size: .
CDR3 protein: CAISDLGTGAPTNTDTQYF
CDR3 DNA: TGTGCCATCAGTGATCTTGGGACAGGGGCTCCCACTAACACAGATACGCAGTATTTT

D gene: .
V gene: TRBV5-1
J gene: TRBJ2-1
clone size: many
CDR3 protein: CASSLQGSYNEQFF
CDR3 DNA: TGCGCCAGCAGCTTACAGGGCTCCTACAATGAGCAGTTCTTC